This is a list of T cell receptor beta chains from one sample in a study of blood T cell repertoires in COVID-19. TCRdb's table, derived via immunoSEQ multiplex PCR, lists solely in-frame clones and lacks some. The sample has about 480,000 clones; around 89% are singletons. Input material: peripheral blood. Source of these receptors: a woman aged 45-65 years with COVID-19, enrolled during active disease. Both conserved end residues are part of each CDR3. D genes are given only for firm matches. Where a row states a size, it is once, few, many or the class of an expanded clone; other rows omit it.

TRBJ2-3	NA	TRBV9	NA	TGTGCCAGCAGCGTAGTAGAGGGGGGGCGGGCAGATACGCAGTATTTT	CASSVVEGGRADTQYF
TRBJ1-4	TRBD1	TRBV5-1	NA	TGCGCCAGCAGCCCGGGACAGTATAATGAAAAACTGTTTTTT	CASSPGQYNEKLFF
TRBJ2-3	TRBD2	TRBV7-3	NA	TGTGCCAGCAGCTTAAGCGGGGGGCGCACAGATACGCAGTATTTT	CASSLSGGRTDTQYF
TRBJ2-3	TRBD1	TRBV19	NA	TGTGCCAGTAGTTCCCGGACAGGGATCGCAGATACGCAGTATTTT	CASSSRTGIADTQYF
TRBJ1-3	TRBD1	TRBV10-1	NA	TGCGCCAGCGACGGGTGGACAGGAGCCTCTGGAAACACCATATATTTT	CASDGWTGASGNTIYF
TRBJ1-3	NA	TRBV11-3	NA	TGTGCCAGCAGCTTGGGATTAAGGGGCACCATATATTTT	CASSLGLRGTIYF
TRBJ1-6	TRBD1	TRBV25-1	NA	TGTGCCAGCAGTGATCAGACAGGGGTATATAATTCACCCCTCCACTTT	CASSDQTGVYNSPLHF
TRBJ1-4	NA	TRBV11-2	few	TGTGCCAGCAGCCATAATACAGCAGCAACTAATGAAAAACTGTTTTTT	CASSHNTAATNEKLFF
TRBJ1-2	NA	TRBV6-5	once	TGTGCCAGCAGTTGGAATGGAAGGGGGTTGCACGGCTACACCTTC	CASSWNGRGLHGYTF
TRBJ2-7	NA	TRBV6-2/TRBV6-3	NA	TGTGCCAGCAGCCCCCCCCCTTGGGACTCCCGTTGGCAGTACTTC	CASSPPPWDSRWQYF
TRBJ1-6	NA	TRBV7-2	NA	TGTGCCAGCAGCTTCCAGGGTTGGAATTCACCCCTCCACTTT	CASSFQGWNSPLHF
TRBJ1-2	TRBD1	TRBV3-1/TRBV3-2	NA	TGTGCCAGCAGCCAAGGGGGAAGGACAGGGTGGGTAGGCTACACCTTC	CASSQGGRTGWVGYTF
TRBJ2-7	NA	TRBV28	NA	TGTGCCAGCAGACCATCGCGAGGGTGGGGCGAGCAGTACTTC	CASRPSRGWGEQYF
TRBJ2-6	TRBD1	TRBV6-4	NA	TGTGCCAGCAGCGCAACGACAGGGGGTGAAGGTGGGGCCAACGTCCTGACTTTC	CASSATTGGEGGANVLTF
TRBJ1-2	NA	TRBV5-8	NA	TGTGCCAGCAGCTTTCGGGGATCCTATGGCTACACCTTC	CASSFRGSYGYTF
TRBJ2-5	TRBD1	TRBV10-3	NA	TGTGCCATCAGTGATCAGGGGGCTGGAGAGACCCAGTACTTC	CAISDQGAGETQYF
TRBJ1-1	TRBD1	TRBV6-5	NA	TGTGCCAGCAGTCCCAATACAGGGGGGAACACTGAAGCTTTCTTT	CASSPNTGGNTEAFF
TRBJ2-3	NA	TRBV25-1	NA	TGTGCCAGCAGTGACCCCCCGGGACTTCGAACAGATACGCAGTATTTT	CASSDPPGLRTDTQYF
TRBJ1-2	TRBD1	TRBV15	NA	TGTGCCACTTCGGGACAGGGACCGCTGGGTGTCTATGGCTACACCTTC	CATSGQGPLGVYGYTF
TRBJ2-7	TRBD2	TRBV9	NA	TGTGCCAGCAGCGTAGAGAGCGGGGGCTCCTACGAGCAGTACTTC	CASSVESGGSYEQYF
TRBJ2-1	NA	TRBV7-9	NA	TGTGCCAGCAGCCCCTTCGGGGATAGTCAAAATGAGCAGTTCTTC	CASSPFGDSQNEQFF
TRBJ2-7	TRBD2	TRBV7-2	NA	TGTGCCAGCAGCCCCCCCCCAGGACTAGCGGAGTACGAGCAGTACTTC	CASSPPPGLAEYEQYF
TRBJ1-1	NA	TRBV5-1	NA	TGCGCCAGCAGCTTCCAGCCGGACAGCGAAGCTTTCTTT	CASSFQPDSEAFF
TRBJ1-1	NA	TRBV27	few	TGTGCCAGCAGGTCTACAGGGATCAACACTGAAGCTTTCTTT	CASRSTGINTEAFF
TRBJ2-3	NA	TRBV18	once	TGTGCCAGCTCACCACGGGGGCAGACTAGCACAGATACGCAGTATTTT	CASSPRGQTSTDTQYF
TRBJ1-5	NA	TRBV5-1	few	TGCGCCAGCAGCTATGGGGGGGAACAGCCCCAGCATTTT	CASSYGGEQPQHF
TRBJ2-7	TRBD1	TRBV10-1	NA	TGCGCCAGCAGTGAGCGCAGGGGGCTCGACGAGCAGTACTTC	CASSERRGLDEQYF